The 13 T cell receptor beta chains given below trace back to one sample, sequenced in a study of blood T cell repertoires in COVID-19. Using immunoSEQ multiplex PCR, the repertoire was profiled, and TCRdb retains in-frame clones only, with some absent. Of 300,000 to 400,000 clones listed, roughly 89% are singletons. Sequences were obtained from peripheral blood. The receptor source for this set is a man under 40 with COVID-19, enrolled during active disease.

The chain uses TRBV7-8 and TRBJ2-3, with 12 bases fitting TRBD2. There are 16 residues in the CDR3. The V gene end was trimmed by 5 bases and the J gene end by 4 bases; junction bases not matched to a gene: 7. Germline loops: CDR1 SGHVS, CDR2 FQNEAQ. The CDR3 loop is CASSPWTSGDSDTQYF. As DNA, the CDR3 is TGTGCCAGCAGCCCCTGGACTAGCGGGGATTCAGATACGCAGTATTTT.

This clone appeared once. The chain combines TRBV27 with TRBJ2-6; D remains ambiguous. The CDR3 contains 16 residues. The germline V and J ends were trimmed by 6 bases and 0 bases, with 12 bases remaining between them. Germline-derived CDR1 and CDR2 are MNHEY and SMNVEV (reference sequence). The CDR3 loop reads CASRPYYYSGANVLTF. In DNA, the CDR3 is TGTGCCAGCAGGCCCTACTACTACTCTGGGGCCAACGTCCTGACTTTC. The whole variable domain, filled in from reference TRBV27 and TRBJ2-6, reads EAQVTQNPRYLITVTGKKLTVTCSQNMNHEYMSWYRQDPGLGLRQIYYSMNVEVTDKGDVPEGYKVSRKEKRNFPLILESPSPNQTSLYFCASRPYYYSGANVLTFGAGSRLTVL.

This clone occurred a few times. V is TRBV30 and J is TRBJ2-2; TRBD2 might be the D (5 bases). The CDR3 totals 14 residues. The germline CDR1 and CDR2 sequences are GTSNPN and SVGIG (reference sequence). Trimming took off 5 bases at V and 4 bases at J, with 14 bases between the two ends. The CDR3 DNA reads TGTGCCTGGGCCAATGGACTTATCACCGGGGAGCTGTTTTTT. Amino acids: CAWANGLITGELFF.

The J gene is TRBJ2-1, the V gene TRBV11-3; TRBD2 agrees at 7 bases. Germline loops: CDR1 SGHNT, CDR2 YENEEA. The CDR3 extends over 15 amino acids. The junction had 6 bases not matched to a gene; V was cut back by 5 bases and J by 2 bases. The CDR3 DNA follows: TGTGCCAGCAGCAACGGACTAGGTCCCTACAATGAGCAGTTCTTC. Translating gives CASSNGLGPYNEQFF.

The chain carries TRBV3-1 (or the pseudogene TRBV3-2) and TRBJ2-7; TRBD2 agrees at 7 bases. Germline trimming cut 2 bases from V and 7 bases from J; bases unmatched to any gene: 5. Germline CDR1 is LGHDT and CDR2 is YNNKEL (reference sequence). The length of the CDR3 is 13 residues. The CDR3 protein is CASSQTDGGEQYF. The CDR3 nucleotides are TGTGCCAGCAGCCAAACCGACGGGGGGGAGCAGTACTTC.

V and J are TRBV3-1 (or the pseudogene TRBV3-2) and TRBJ2-5, with D possibly matching TRBD1 (5 bases). This CDR3 is built from 14 residues. CDR1 LGHDT and CDR2 YNNKEL come from the germline V gene (reference sequence). V lost 4 bases and J 1 base, leaving 10 bases between the germline ends. CDR3 bases: TGTGCCAGCAGCCTTCAGGGAACCCAAGAGACCCAGTACTTC. Protein: CASSLQGTQETQYF.

Here the CDR3 reads CASSQRGAQYF. CDR3 in DNA: TGCGCCAGCAGCCAACGCGGGGCCCAGTACTTC. The chain recombines TRBV4-1 with TRBJ2-5, with a possible D match to TRBD2 (6 bases). V shed 2 bases and J shed 9 bases, with 7 bases lying between them. This CDR3 spans 11 amino acids. Germline values: CDR1 MGHRA, CDR2 YSYEKL.

The gene calls are TRBV6-2 or TRBV6-3 and TRBJ1-5; 8 bases map to TRBD1. The V gene's germline CDR1 is MNHEY and CDR2 SVGEGT. J lost 6 bases, V lost 0 bases, and 7 bases had no gene match. CDR3 length: 16 amino acids. CDR3 in DNA: TGTGCCAGCAGTTACTCGACCAGGGGGCGATTTCAGCCCCAGCATTTT. The encoded protein is CASSYSTRGRFQPQHF.

This clone was counted a single time. The chain links TRBV4-3 to TRBJ1-2, with D uncertain. The CDR3 consists of 15 residues. Germline V gene sequence: CDR1 LGHNA, CDR2 YSLEER. The V end lost 4 bases, the J end lost 3 bases, and 15 bases lay between the germline ends. The CDR3 spells CASSPLLRAHYGYTF. The CDR3 nucleotides read TGCGCCAGCAGCCCCCTTCTGAGGGCCCACTATGGCTACACCTTC.

The J gene is TRBJ1-3, the V gene TRBV6-5, with a weak D call TRBD1 (6 bases). The CDR3 runs to 15 residues. The V end lost 0 bases, the J end lost 3 bases, and 9 bases lay between the germline ends. The germline V gene encodes CDR1 MNHEY and CDR2 SVGAGI. In nucleotides, the CDR3 is TGTGCCAGCAGTTACTCCGGGGGGCTTGGAAACACCATATATTTT. Translating gives CASSYSGGLGNTIYF.

Concerning this clone: This sample also contains other DNA sequences that code for the same CDR3. The DNA for the CDR3 is TGTGCCAGCAGTCAGGGGGCCAACACCGGGGAGCTGTTTTTT. Translating it yields CASSQGANTGELFF. The chain joins TRBV25-1 to TRBJ2-2; 8 positions agree with TRBD1. CDR1 and CDR2 (germline): MGHDK, SYGVNS. This CDR3 spans 14 amino acids. The V segment lost 5 bases and the J segment 2 bases; nucleotides outside the gene matches: 1.

This clone was seen a handful of times. V usage is TRBV24-1 and J usage is TRBJ2-1, with 12 bases fitting TRBD1. V lost 0 bases and J lost 7; bases outside the gene matches: 3. The CDR3 consists of 16 residues. Germline CDR1 is KGHDR and CDR2 is SFDVKD. The CDR3 coding sequence is TGTGCCACCAGTGATTTGCTGGGACAGGGGGCGAATGAGCAGTTCTTC. This translates into CATSDLLGQGANEQFF.

This clone was observed a few times. This chain joins TRBV13 and TRBJ2-7; 8 bases are a match to TRBD1. There are 15 residues in the CDR3. Trimming cost V 5 bases and J 4 bases; bases outside gene matches: 10. Germline-derived CDR1 and CDR2 are PRHDT and FYEKMQ (reference sequence). The CDR3 sequence: CASSQDGQGEYEQYF. In DNA, the CDR3 is TGTGCCAGCAGCCAGGACGGACAGGGCGAGTACGAGCAGTACTTC.